Shown below are 18 T cell receptor beta chains from a single sample sequenced in a study of T cell responses to AZD1222 COVID-19 vaccine. Method: immunoSEQ multiplex PCR; TCRdb's copy keeps in-frame clones and lacks some. Here the sample spans 150,000 to 170,000 clones, over 85% being singletons. Sequenced material: peripheral blood, taken on day 0 of AZD1222 vaccination. Source of these receptors: an adult in good health.

In DNA, the CDR3 is TGTGCCAGCAGTGAAAAGACCCATCCCGGATACAATCAGCCCCAGCATTTT. This encodes CASSEKTHPGYNQPQHF. This rearrangement joins TRBV2 to TRBJ1-5; no clear D gene. Trimming shortened V by 2 bases and J by 3 bases, and 17 bases separated the two germline ends. Germline V lookup: CDR1 SNHLY, CDR2 FYNNEI. This CDR3 spans 17 amino acids.

The rearrangement joins TRBV4-1 to TRBJ1-1; no reliable D call. Germline CDR1 reads MGHRA; CDR2 reads YSYEKL. V was cut by 1 base and J by 0 bases, with 6 bases left in between. There are 14 residues in the CDR3. CDR3 amino acids: CASSQGRMNTEAFF. The CDR3 coding sequence is TGCGCCAGCAGCCAAGGACGAATGAACACTGAAGCTTTCTTT.

V gene TRBV19 combines with J gene TRBJ1-1, with TRBD1 matching 12 bases. The CDR3 spans 14 residues. Trimming took 4 bases from V and 10 from J; bases not matched to a gene: 7. From germline, CDR1 is LNHDA and CDR2 SQIVND (reference sequence). DNA of the CDR3: TGTGCCAGTAGTACTGGGACAGGGGGCTTCCCAGCTTTCTTT. Its translation is CASSTGTGGFPAFF.

This chain joins TRBV7-2 and TRBJ2-2; 10 nucleotides agree with TRBD2. Germline V CDR1 and CDR2: SGHTA, FQGNSA. The CDR3 is made up of 14 amino acids. The V and J ends lost 7 bases and 4 bases, in that order; junction bases with no gene match: 3. The CDR3 region is CASKRGGFTGELFF. CDR3 DNA sequence: TGTGCCAGCAAGCGGGGGGGCTTCACCGGGGAGCTGTTTTTT.

V usage is TRBV19 and J usage is TRBJ1-1; D ambiguous. Germline V gives CDR1 LNHDA, CDR2 SQIVND (reference sequence). V was trimmed by 3 bases and J by 3 bases, leaving 8 bases between them. The CDR3 contains 13 residues. Written as DNA, the CDR3 is TGTGCCAGTAGTATCCTTCGAGACACTGAAGCTTTCTTT. Translated: CASSILRDTEAFF.

This clone was detected once. The rearrangement uses TRBV29-1 and TRBJ1-1, with D maybe TRBD1 (6 bases). Germline lookup yields CDR1 SQVTM and CDR2 ANQGSEA. The CDR3 is 14 amino acids. V was cut by 3 bases and J by 0 bases, with 11 bases left in between. The CDR3 nucleotides are TGCAGCGTTGATGGTCCAGGGGTGAACACTGAAGCTTTCTTT. Its translation: CSVDGPGVNTEAFF.

The rearrangement links TRBV7-9 to TRBJ1-2; maybe TRBD1 (6 bases). There are 14 residues in the CDR3. Looked up from germline, CDR1 is SEHNR and CDR2 is FQNEAQ (reference sequence). The V gene lost 6 bases and the J gene lost 4 bases, with 15 bases spanning the gap. In DNA, the CDR3 is TGTGCCAGCAGGGGCACGGGGGGCGGCTATGGCTACACCTTC. Amino acids: CASRGTGGGYGYTF. The full variable domain, completed using reference TRBV7-9 and TRBJ1-2, is DTGVSQNPRHKITKRGQNVTFRCDPISEHNRLYWYRQTLGQGPEFLTYFQNEAQLEKSRLLSDRFSAERPKGSFSTLEIQRTEQGDSAMYLCASRGTGGGYGYTFGSGTRLTVV.

The chain links TRBV5-6 to TRBJ1-3; 8 bases fit TRBD1. CDR3 length: 15 amino acids. Germline CDR1 and CDR2: SGHDT and YYEEEE. Germline trimming cut 3 bases from V and 6 bases from J; bases unmatched to any gene: 8. CDR3 sequence reads: CASSSMDREVNTIYF. CDR3 sequence (DNA): TGTGCCAGCAGCTCCATGGACAGGGAGGTAAACACCATATATTTT.

The chain combines TRBV7-9 with TRBJ2-3; D ambiguous. CDR3 length: 14 residues. Trimming stripped 0 bases from V and 4 bases from J, with 8 bases between. Per the germline V gene, CDR1 is SEHNR and CDR2 is FQNEAQ (reference sequence). CDR3 amino acids: CASSLAHPADTQYF. As DNA, the CDR3 is TGTGCCAGCAGCTTAGCCCATCCGGCAGATACGCAGTATTTT.

V is TRBV18 and J is TRBJ1-5; D is unclear. Trimming took 2 bases from V and 4 from J, leaving 12 bases between them. The length of the CDR3 is 15 residues. Germline V gives CDR1 KGHSH, CDR2 LQKENI. CDR3 region: CASSPNVAENQPQHF. CDR3 sequence (DNA): TGTGCCAGCTCACCAAACGTGGCAGAGAATCAGCCCCAGCATTTT.

This rearrangement joins TRBV18 to TRBJ1-1; D unresolved. V was trimmed by 3 bases and J by 3 bases, leaving 11 bases between them. The CDR3 loop spans 14 amino acids. The V gene's germline CDR1 is KGHSH and CDR2 LQKENI. For the CDR3, the DNA is TGTGCCAGCTCACCGGCCCTGCAGGACACTGAAGCTTTCTTT. It is translated as CASSPALQDTEAFF. Looking up the rest from reference TRBV18 and TRBJ1-1 gives the full variable domain: NAGVMQNPRHLVRRRGQEARLRCSPMKGHSHVYWYRQLPEEGLKFMVYLQKENIIDESGMPKERFSAEFPKEGPSILRIQQVVRGDSAAYFCASSPALQDTEAFFGQGTRLTVV.

The chain employs TRBV27 and TRBJ1-1; unclear D gene. The V end was cut by 8 bases, the J end by 1 base, with 8 bases between. The CDR3 spans 12 residues. In germline, CDR1 is MNHEY, CDR2 SMNVEV (reference sequence). The CDR3 loop reads CASLAWNTEAFF. Here the CDR3 DNA reads TGTGCCAGCCTCGCCTGGAACACTGAAGCTTTCTTT.

The gene calls are TRBV19 and TRBJ1-1; D is undetermined. The germline V gene encodes CDR1 LNHDA and CDR2 SQIVND (reference sequence). The CDR3 contains 10 residues. V shed 8 bases and J shed 3 bases, with 4 bases lying between them. The CDR3 DNA reads TGTGCCAGTGGGTACACTGAAGCTTTCTTT. This translates into CASGYTEAFF.

The chain employs TRBV24-1 and TRBJ2-1, with unresolved D. Germline values: CDR1 KGHDR, CDR2 SFDVKD. The V and J ends lost 9 bases and 5 bases respectively, with 13 bases between them. The CDR3 spans 13 residues. In DNA form, the CDR3 reads TGTGCCACCCGTCAGGAATGGAACAATGAGCAGTTCTTC. Its protein product is CATRQEWNNEQFF.

The J gene is TRBJ2-7, the V gene TRBV19; 15 nucleotides line up with TRBD2. This CDR3 comprises 16 residues. The germline gives CDR1 LNHDA, CDR2 SQIVND (reference sequence). The V segment lost 5 bases and the J segment 1 base; nucleotides outside the gene matches: 3. Written as DNA, the CDR3 is TGTGCCAGTAGTTTCGGACTAGCGGGAGGGTCCTACGAGCAGTACTTC. Protein product: CASSFGLAGGSYEQYF.

The gene calls are TRBV18 and TRBJ2-1; the D gene is possibly TRBD1 (6 bases). With 8 bases removed from V and 7 bases from J, the gap between germline ends came to 12 bases. Looked up from germline, CDR1 is KGHSH and CDR2 is LQKENI. The CDR3 contains 12 residues. The CDR3 loop is CASTQQGNEQFF. CDR3 sequence (DNA): TGTGCCAGCACCCAACAGGGAAATGAGCAGTTCTTC.

This chain joins TRBV19 and TRBJ2-2; 9 nucleotides line up with TRBD1. Germline V CDR1 and CDR2: LNHDA, SQIVND (reference sequence). The CDR3 is made up of 14 amino acids. V lost 8 bases to trimming and J lost 7 bases; unmatched junction nucleotides: 8. This chain's CDR3 is CASLQGAYGGELFF. CDR3 in DNA: TGTGCCAGTTTACAGGGGGCATACGGCGGGGAGCTGTTTTTT.

This clone was recorded at least ten times. The chain employs TRBV4-1 and TRBJ1-1, with D maybe TRBD1 (5 bases). The CDR3 is 16 amino acids. The germline V gene has CDR1 MGHRA and CDR2 YSYEKL. V lost 0 bases and J 6 bases, leaving 17 bases between the germline ends. The CDR3 DNA sequence: TGCGCCAGCAGCCAAGAGGGATGGGGGTTGAGCGCTGAAGCTTTCTTT. Translation: CASSQEGWGLSAEAFF.